Presented here are 10 T cell receptor beta chains from one specimen sequenced in a study of T-cell memory formation after mild COVID-19. From the 5' RACE reads, TCRdb called clonotypes with MiXCR, one entry per CDR3 protein. Here the sample spans approximately 250,000 distinct CDR3 sequences, 15% to 20% being singletons. The specimen was PBMCs or a T cell subset sorted from them (not recorded which). The receptors were gathered from a man between 18 and 29 years old who had mild COVID-19 (a few samples of this study predate the infection). Cell type and time point are not known.

The sample holds many counts of this clonotype. The chain is built from TRBV6-5 and TRBJ1-1; 7 bases line up with TRBD1. V shed 7 bases, J shed 10 bases, and the junction held 18 bases outside the gene matches. CDR3 length: 15 residues. Germline V gene sequence: CDR1 MNHEY, CDR2 SVGAGI. The DNA for the CDR3 is TGTGCCAGCACCGCAGCAGGGGGGGCGGATCGTGGAGCTTTCTTT. Translating gives CASTAAGGADRGAFF.

There are a few counts of this clonotype. The chain combines TRBV11-2 with TRBJ1-2, with 8 nucleotides matching TRBD1. Germline V lookup: CDR1 SGHAT, CDR2 FQNNGV. Trimming at V came to 3 bases and at J to 6 bases, leaving 6 bases not matched to a gene. The CDR3 has 14 residues. This chain's CDR3 is CASSFSGQGHGYTF. CDR3 in DNA: TGTGCCAGCAGCTTCTCAGGACAGGGCCATGGCTACACCTTC.

This clonotype has a handful of counts. The V gene is TRBV12-3 or TRBV12-4, the J gene TRBJ1-3, with D possibly being TRBD1 (5 bases). The V gene lost 2 bases and the J gene lost 0 bases, with 8 bases spanning the gap. The CDR3 consists of 15 residues. The CDR3 DNA reads TGTGCCAGCAGTTTATTGGGGGGCTCTGGAAACACCATATATTTT. Translating gives CASSLLGGSGNTIYF.

This chain uses TRBV7-2 with TRBJ1-6; D gene uncertain. The CDR3 contains 17 residues. V lost 1 base, J lost 0 bases, and 10 bases lay in between. CDR1 and CDR2 (germline): SGHTA, FQGNSA. CDR3 bases: TGTGCCAGCAGCTTAGTTGGACTTAGCTCCTATAATTCACCCCTCCACTTT. This codes for CASSLVGLSSYNSPLHF.

The chain carries TRBV14 and TRBJ1-1; weak D call: TRBD1 (6 bases). CDR1 is SGHDN and CDR2 is FVKESK in the germline V gene. This CDR3 is built from 15 residues. The germline V and J ends were trimmed by 0 bases and 0 bases, with 8 bases remaining between them. CDR3 sequence: CASSQEGALNTEAFF. The CDR3 DNA reads as TGTGCCAGCAGCCAAGAGGGGGCTCTGAACACTGAAGCTTTCTTT.

The chain has TRBV2 and TRBJ2-7; possible D gene TRBD2, 6 bases. The CDR3 spans 19 residues. V was trimmed by 3 bases and J by 0 bases, leaving 24 bases between them. Looked up from germline, CDR1 is SNHLY and CDR2 is FYNNEI. The CDR3 loop reads CASSDPIGSDYSSSYEQYV. The CDR3 nucleotides read TGTGCCAGCAGTGATCCGATCGGGTCGGACTACTCAAGCTCCTACGAGCAGTACGTC.

The chain has TRBV20-1 and TRBJ1-5; no firm D call. The CDR3 spans 14 residues. V lost 6 bases to trimming and J lost 4 bases, with 16 bases between them. Per the germline V gene, CDR1 is DFQATT and CDR2 is SNEGSKA (reference sequence). The CDR3 loop is CSALSGSENQPQHF. The CDR3 DNA follows: TGCAGTGCCCTTTCGGGCTCTGAAAATCAGCCCCAGCATTTT.

This sequence joins TRBV18 and TRBJ2-5, with D uncertain. Per germline, CDR1 KGHSH and CDR2 LQKENI. This CDR3 spans 13 amino acids. Deletions cut 3 bases from V and 4 bases from J, with 9 bases between. The CDR3 region has the DNA TGTGCCAGCTCACCCAGCTACGCAGAGACCCAGTACTTC. It specifies CASSPSYAETQYF.

This clonotype has just a few counts. The chain joins TRBV18 to TRBJ2-7; tentative D call: TRBD1 (6 bases). Germline V gene lookup returns CDR1 KGHSH and CDR2 LQKENI. This CDR3 region has 15 residues. With 3 bases removed from V and 3 bases from J, the gap between germline ends came to 15 bases. In DNA, the CDR3 is TGTGCCAGCTCACCGGGGACATCAGGAAACTACGAGCAGTACTTC. Protein sequence: CASSPGTSGNYEQYF.

In its sample, this clonotype was seen a few times. The chain links TRBV18 to TRBJ1-5; 10 bases line up with TRBD1. Germline CDR1 KGHSH, CDR2 LQKENI. CDR3 length equals 19 residues. With 2 bases clipped from V and 6 bases from J, the junction kept 16 bases outside the gene matches. DNA of the CDR3: TGTGCCAGCTCACCAGATCCGGGACAGGGGATTTTACTTGTTCAGCCCCAGCATTTT. This encodes CASSPDPGQGILLVQPQHF.